A selection of T cell receptor beta chains follows, all from one sample in a study of T cell repertoires in cytomegalovirus infection. TCRdb redid the calling of the reads with MiXCR, one entry per CDR3 protein. The sample lists under 150,000 distinct CDR3 sequences; approximately 9.2% were seen once. Sequences were obtained from PBMCs. Receptor source: a human donor in good health (CMV status not recorded). Some clones in this sample may be carry-over from other donors' samples. Both conserved end residues are part of each CDR3. D genes are given only for firm matches. Clone sizes are given selectively: once, few, many, or a class where the clone is expanded.

j_call d_call v_call clone_size cdr3_nt cdr3_aa
TRBJ1-1 NA TRBV19 many TGTGCCAGTAGTAAGGGACACCCCACTGAAGCTTTCTTT CASSKGHPTEAFF
TRBJ1-2 TRBD1 TRBV27 many TGTGCCAGCAGGTCCCCCTCGGGACAGAGCTATGGCTACACCTTC CASRSPSGQSYGYTF
TRBJ2-2 TRBD1 TRBV4-1 many TGCGCCAGCAGCCCTAGCTCGGGACAGGGGACTACCGGGGAGCTGTTTTTT CASSPSSGQGTTGELFF
TRBJ1-6 TRBD1 TRBV6-6 many TGTGCCAGCAGTTACGGCCACAGGGGGCTGAATTCACCCCTCCACTTT CASSYGHRGLNSPLHF
TRBJ1-1 NA TRBV5-6 NA TGTGCCAGCAGCCGAAATCTCCGGGACACCTTGAACACTGAAGCTTTCTTT CASSRNLRDTLNTEAFF
TRBJ2-1 NA TRBV28 NA TGTGCCAGCAGCCGCAGGATCAATGAGCAGTTCTTC CASSRRINEQFF
TRBJ2-6 NA TRBV11-2 NA TGTGCCAGCAGCTCTTTGGGAGCCTCTGGGGCCAACGTCCTGACTTTC CASSSLGASGANVLTF
TRBJ2-5 NA TRBV2 NA TGTGCCAGCACTGAACTGACAGCCCGGACAGAGACCCAGTACTTC CASTELTARTETQYF
TRBJ1-2 NA TRBV2 NA TGTGCCAGCAGCTCGGGCTCCAATCGGGGCTACACCTTC CASSSGSNRGYTF
TRBJ2-7 NA TRBV20-1 many TGCAGTGCTGGACCCCTGATATTGGGCGAGCAGTACTTC CSAGPLILGEQYF
TRBJ2-7 NA TRBV7-8 many TGTGCCAGCAGGCCTAGCAGATCCTACGAGCAGTACTTC CASRPSRSYEQYF
TRBJ2-2 NA TRBV20-1 NA TGCAGTGCTAGAGTTGTCTCGGCGAACACCGGGGAGCTGTTTTTT CSARVVSANTGELFF
TRBJ1-1 NA TRBV10-3 many TGTGCCATCAGTGGTAGGGTAACGAACACTGAAGCTTTCTTT CAISGRVTNTEAFF
TRBJ2-2 TRBD1 TRBV29-1 many TGCAGCGTGGGACAGGGGTCGGCCGGGGAGCTGTTTTTT CSVGQGSAGELFF
TRBJ2-1 TRBD1 TRBV20-1 many TGCAGTGCTACCATCCCGGGACAGGGGTTCGATGAGCAGTTCTTC CSATIPGQGFDEQFF
TRBJ2-5 NA TRBV28 many TGTGCCAGCAGTTTAGATAGGGGGTTTGCTCAAGAGACCCAGTACTTC CASSLDRGFAQETQYF
TRBJ1-5 NA TRBV20-1 once TGCAGTGCTAGAGTCCAGGGGCTCAATCAGCCCCAGCATTTT CSARVQGLNQPQHF
TRBJ2-7 TRBD1 TRBV7-3 many TGTGCCAGCAGCCTACAACGGACAGGGACCTACGAGCAGTACTTC CASSLQRTGTYEQYF
TRBJ2-3 NA TRBV20-1 few TGCAGTGCTAACCAACAGGGAAAGAGCACAGATACGCAGTATTTT CSANQQGKSTDTQYF
TRBJ1-2 NA TRBV28 many TGTGCCAGCAGTTTACAGGGGTTAGGCTATGGCTACACCTTC CASSLQGLGYGYTF
TRBJ1-1 TRBD1 TRBV2 many TGTGCCAGCCGCGGACAGGGGGCCACTGAAGCTTTCTTT CASRGQGATEAFF
TRBJ1-1 NA TRBV7-8 many TGTGCCAGCAGCTTATTTGGGGGGACCGACACTGAAGCTTTCTTT CASSLFGGTDTEAFF
TRBJ1-2 NA TRBV5-6 NA TGTGCCAGCCAGGGACCGTCTGTCTGGGATGGCTACACCTTC CASQGPSVWDGYTF
TRBJ1-2 TRBD1 TRBV19 few TGTGCCACATGGACAGGGATTCGCGATGGCTACACCTTC CATWTGIRDGYTF
TRBJ2-5 TRBD1 TRBV5-5 many TGTGCCAGCAGCTTGCTCTTAATACAGGGGGAGACCCAGTACTTC CASSLLLIQGETQYF
TRBJ2-1 TRBD1 TRBV20-1 few TGCAGTGCTAGAGATCCCTTTGTCGTCGGGCAGGGGGCTGAGCAGTTCTTC CSARDPFVVGQGAEQFF
TRBJ2-1 TRBD2 TRBV5-4 many TGTGCCAGCAGCGATCGGACTAGCGGGGGGATAAACAATGAGCAGTTCTTC CASSDRTSGGINNEQFF
TRBJ1-1 NA TRBV7-2 many TGTGCCAGCAGCTTAGAAAGGGGATACACTGAAGCTTTCTTT CASSLERGYTEAFF
TRBJ1-1 NA TRBV4-1 many TGCGCCAGCAGCCAAGAAGGTGGGGGATTAAACACTGAAGCTTTCTTT CASSQEGGGLNTEAFF
TRBJ2-1 TRBD1 TRBV7-2 many TGTGCCAGCAGCTTAGGTGGGACAGGGGCAAATGAGCAGTTCTTC CASSLGGTGANEQFF
TRBJ1-2 TRBD1 TRBV7-2 many TGTGCCAGCAGCGCCCCGGGACAGGGGTATGGCTACACCTTC CASSAPGQGYGYTF
TRBJ2-7 NA TRBV20-1 many TGCAGTGCTAGCGGCTATCAGAGCTCCTACGAGCAGTACTTC CSASGYQSSYEQYF
TRBJ1-1 TRBD1 TRBV14 many TGTGCCAGCAGCCTGACAGGGGGAATGTGGCCGAACACTGAAGCTTTCTTT CASSLTGGMWPNTEAFF
TRBJ1-2 TRBD1 TRBV7-9 few TGTGCCAGCAGCTTGGACAGGGGGCGAGGCTACACCTTC CASSLDRGRGYTF
TRBJ2-3 TRBD2 TRBV20-1 few TGCAGTGCTAGGGTTAGCGGGGGGGCAAGAGATACGCAGTATTTT CSARVSGGARDTQYF
TRBJ1-2 NA TRBV20-1 many TGCAGTGCTAGAGATCCCAGGGCTGAGGCGAACTATGGCTACACCTTC CSARDPRAEANYGYTF